This T cell receptor beta chain emerged from a study of identical twins (dated by TCRdb to 2015 to 2016). Describing the broader study: TCR alpha and beta repertoires from monozygotic twins, unrelated adults of various ages and cord blood were deep-sequenced to test whether fetal clonotypes persist. To rule out contamination, replicate twin experiments were performed at different times with different library preparation protocols.

Libraries were prepared through 5' RACE. Sequencing relied on an Illumina HiSeq 2000. Template switching introduced a universal primer binding site; the final cDNA contained a unique molecular identifier, enabling accurate counting of TCR cDNA molecules. First-strand cDNA for TCR alpha and beta chains was synthesized from specific primers in the conserved constant-segment region. Each cDNA library was double barcoded, with a SMART-Mk sample barcode plus Illumina barcodes, to control for contamination. TruSeq adapter sequences, together with Illumina sample barcodes, were added in two successive PCR steps. The TCR alpha and beta cDNA libraries were sequenced on the Illumina HiSeq platform using custom primers. Per the original workflow: Unique molecular identifiers were extracted from raw reads with MiGEC, and CDR3 positions were determined with MiXCR. Recombination models were inferred per individual with the repgenHMM and IGoR tools using an EM algorithm. Shared clonotype analysis was performed with the tcR package in R, normalizing sharing by the product of cloneset sizes. Out-of-frame nonproductive sequences were analyzed to study raw recombination free of thymic and clonal selection effects. In-frame beta chains were kept once TCRdb had trimmed the public reads at Q25 with fastp and called clones with MiXCR. CDR3 protein sequences are deduplicated, and each keeps its most common genes and DNA. TCRdb's processing, not the study's, gives the V and J calls here. The sample records approximately 620,000 distinct CDR3 sequences, over 8.5% of which are singletons. The top ten clonotypes cover about 0.98% of the sample.

Every donor was a healthy Caucasian. The twin cohort consisted of three pairs of female monozygotic twins, all aged roughly 18 to 29 years. The RNA used for TCR libraries was isolated from peripheral blood mononuclear cells. Study-level results and caveats: Abundant cord blood beta clonotypes had fewer insertions, young adult naive repertoires showed a similar but weaker trend, and memory repertoires showed no such trend. Zero-insertion analyses could be partly confounded by invariant T cells such as MAIT and iNKT, although diverse VJ usage argued against such confounding for most clonotypes. Out-of-frame TCR alpha sequences shared between twins showed an excess of low generation-probability sequences compared with coincidental sharing between unrelated individuals. In monozygotic twins, recombination models systematically underestimated out-of-frame TCR alpha sharing, but the models matched the sharing seen between unrelated individuals. Conclusions relied on cross-sectional statistical analysis, since the same donors could not be followed over many years. In beta out-of-frame sequences, excess twin sharing was weaker, because having fewer shared sequences lowered the signal-to-noise ratio.

This clonotype was recorded at least ten times. Its antigen is still unknown. There are no base qualities to consult, and no much larger clone falls within one base. These data were also filed under a second study, of yellow fever vaccine responses in identical twins. The second publication reports: The T cell response to vaccination in identical twins was reported by the authors to appear partly convergent and partly personalized. Focusing on identical twins, the study followed the T cell clones that responded to the vaccine, and did so with precision.

This receptor was taken from a woman aged 18 to 35 in good health. The sample consisted of PBMCs.

CDR3 protein: CASSQGLAVGSSYNEQFF. The DNA sequence reads TGTGCCAGCAGCCAAGGACTAGCGGTTGGGAGCTCCTACAATGAGCAGTTCTTC. This receptor chain uses TRBV4-2 and TRBJ2-1; TRBD2 agrees with 9 junctional bases. At the junction V is shortened by 1 base and J by 0 bases; bases outside the gene matches: 7. CDR1 and CDR2 were assigned from the germline V gene as LGHNA and YNFKEQ. The CDR3 runs 18 amino acids, cysteine and phenylalanine included. The read is trimmed to its CDR3 DNA, 54 bases read in frame from base 1.